What follows are 6 T cell receptor beta chains derived from one specimen sequenced in a study of cytomegalovirus exposure and HLA in healthy donors. In the PCR, 60 Vbeta and 13 Jbeta primers were used. The table came from immunoSEQ multiplex PCR; TCRdb's copy has only in-frame clones and leaves some out. The sample contains fewer than 200,000 clones, around 67% of which appear only once. Sequencing input: PBMCs. The receptors shown here come from a woman between 18 and 30 years old in good health and CMV-seropositive.

V and J are TRBV5-1 and TRBJ1-1, with 8 positions matching TRBD1. Germline V gives CDR1 SGHRS, CDR2 YFSETQ. Trimming removed 3 bases from V and 4 bases from J; junction bases left unmatched: 8. This CDR3 is built from 15 residues. This CDR3 is CASSSRQGLGTEAFF. The CDR3 DNA reads TGCGCCAGCAGCTCACGACAGGGGTTGGGCACTGAAGCTTTCTTT.

This clone was picked up a small number of times. The V and J genes are TRBV7-9 and TRBJ1-4; D possibly corresponds to TRBD1 (5 bases). V lost 5 bases and J lost 8, with 15 bases in between. CDR3 length: 14 amino acids. Germline lookup yields CDR1 SEHNR and CDR2 FQNEAQ (reference sequence). In nucleotides, the CDR3 is TGTGCCAGCAGCCTAGACAAGGGGAGGGAAAAACTGTTTTTT. Translating gives CASSLDKGREKLFF.

This clone was seen just once. One junction end disagrees with the germline gene, perhaps due to a read error. The same CDR3 arises from other DNA sequences in this sample as well. The J gene is TRBJ1-5, the V gene TRBV6-6, with D hard to call. CDR3 size: 12 residues. From germline, CDR1 is MNHNY and CDR2 SVGAGI (reference sequence). CDR3 protein: CASSYFGQPQHF. For the CDR3, the DNA is TGTGCCAGCAGCTACTTCGGTCAGCCCCAGCATTTT.

This clone turned up a few times. The rearrangement uses TRBV28 and TRBJ1-1; a possible D gene is TRBD1 (5 bases). V was cut by 1 base and J by 6 bases, with 12 bases left in between. This CDR3 has 14 amino acids. In germline, CDR1 is MDHEN, CDR2 SYDVKM. The CDR3 DNA is TGTGCCAGCAGTTTATCTGGGGCTCCCCCTGAAGCTTTCTTT. Its translation: CASSLSGAPPEAFF.

The chain uses TRBV7-8 and TRBJ2-5; 11 bases match TRBD2. The junction had 7 bases not matched to a gene; V was cut back by 3 bases and J by 4 bases. Germline V lookup: CDR1 SGHVS, CDR2 FQNEAQ. The CDR3 covers 16 residues. Written as DNA, the CDR3 is TGTGCCAGCAGCTTGGATAGCGGGAGGGCCTTAGAGACCCAGTACTTC. Translating gives CASSLDSGRALETQYF. The variable domain in full, with the rest retrieved from reference TRBV7-8 and TRBJ2-5, is GAGVSQSPRYKVAKRGQDVALRCDPISGHVSLFWYQQALGQGPEFLTYFQNEAQLDKSGLPSDRFFAERPEGSVSTLKIQRTQQEDSAVYLCASSLDSGRALETQYFGPGTRLLVL.

The J gene is TRBJ2-2, the V gene TRBV7-9; 7 bases line up with TRBD1. In germline, CDR1 is SEHNR, CDR2 FQNEAQ (reference sequence). The CDR3 consists of 13 residues. V shed 11 bases, J shed 1 base, and the junction held 4 bases outside the gene matches. Written as DNA, the CDR3 is TGTGCCGGACGGACAGGGAACACCGGGGAGCTGTTTTTT. Translation gives CAGRTGNTGELFF. Complete variable domain (other parts from reference TRBV7-9 and TRBJ2-2): DTGVSQNPRHKITKRGQNVTFRCDPISEHNRLYWYRQTLGQGPEFLTYFQNEAQLEKSRLLSDRFSAERPKGSFSTLEIQRTEQGDSAMYLCAGRTGNTGELFFGEGSRLTVL.